The 18 T cell receptor beta chains listed next were all sequenced from one sample in a study of blood T cell repertoires in COVID-19. Produced via immunoSEQ multiplex PCR; TCRdb's table is partial and in-frame only. The repertoire has some 100,000 clones, 85% to 90% of them found once; the top ten carry around 1.5%. Input material: peripheral blood. The origin of the receptors is a human donor with active COVID-19. The donor label of this sample is uncertain.

The CDR3: CASSLTAGTHTDTQYF. CDR3 nucleotides: TGTGCCAGCAGTCTTACTGCGGGGACGCACACAGATACGCAGTATTTT. The chain links TRBV13 to TRBJ2-3; maybe TRBD2 (6 bases). CDR1 PRHDT and CDR2 FYEKMQ come from the germline V gene (reference sequence). CDR3 size: 16 residues. With 6 bases removed from V and 2 bases from J, the gap between germline ends came to 18 bases. The variable domain in full, completed from reference TRBV13 and TRBJ2-3, reads AAGVIQSPRHLIKEKRETATLKCYPIPRHDTVYWYQQGPGQDPQFLISFYEKMQSDKGSIPDRFSAQQFSDYHSELNMSSLELGDSALYFCASSLTAGTHTDTQYFGPGTRLTVL.

This chain links TRBV6-6 with TRBJ1-3; 7 bases line up with TRBD1. Per germline, CDR1 MNHNY and CDR2 SVGAGI (reference sequence). Trimming took 3 bases from V and 3 from J; bases not matched to a gene: 2. This CDR3 region has 14 residues. This chain's CDR3 is CASSYDRDGNTIYF. CDR3 nucleotide sequence: TGTGCCAGCAGTTATGACAGGGATGGAAACACCATATATTTT.

The rearrangement links TRBV6-2 or TRBV6-3 to TRBJ1-1; 8 bases are shared with TRBD1. Per germline, CDR1 MNHEY and CDR2 SVGEGT. The V gene end was trimmed by 6 bases and the J gene end by 5 bases; junction bases not matched to a gene: 17. CDR3 length: 17 residues. CDR3 nucleotide sequence: TGTGCCAGCAGCCCGACAGGGGTGATTTCGAGGAGGACTGAAGCTTTCTTT. It codes for CASSPTGVISRRTEAFF.

This chain connects TRBV7-2 to TRBJ1-3; 7 nucleotides line up with TRBD1. This CDR3 is 17 amino acids long. Germline CDR1 and CDR2: SGHTA and FQGNSA. J lost 0 bases, V lost 5 bases, and 10 bases had no gene match. In nucleotides, the CDR3 is TGTGCCAGCAGCCTTAGGACAGGAGACATCTCTGGAAACACCATATATTTT. This encodes CASSLRTGDISGNTIYF.

CDR3 residues: CASSGTSRGLGTDTQYF. In DNA form, the CDR3 reads TGTGCCAGCAGCGGGACTAGCAGGGGTCTTGGGACAGATACGCAGTATTTT. The chain combines TRBV5-5 with TRBJ2-3; 9 bases are shared with TRBD2. V was pared by 4 bases and J by 3 bases, with 12 bases of the junction left unmatched. The CDR3 spans 17 residues. Germline CDR1 reads SGHKS; CDR2 reads YYEKEE (reference sequence).

The chain couples TRBV14 to TRBJ2-7, with a weak D call TRBD2 (5 bases). This CDR3 comprises 13 residues. Germline V CDR1 and CDR2: SGHDN, FVKESK. V dropped 0 bases and J dropped 3 bases, with 6 bases sitting between them. The CDR3 region is CASSQDAGYEQYF. Here the CDR3 DNA reads TGTGCCAGCAGCCAAGATGCGGGCTACGAGCAGTACTTC.

The gene calls are TRBV5-4 and TRBJ1-4; 8 bases align to TRBD1. The CDR3 totals 17 residues. The J segment lost 0 bases and the V segment lost 0 bases, leaving 4 bases of the junction unmatched. Per germline, CDR1 SGHNT and CDR2 YYREEE (reference sequence). The CDR3 spells CASSLDRGSATNEKLFF. The DNA for the CDR3 is TGTGCCAGCAGCTTGGACAGGGGGAGTGCAACTAATGAAAAACTGTTTTTT.

This chain links TRBV19 with TRBJ1-2; 8 positions match TRBD1. The CDR3 totals 15 residues. Germline V gives CDR1 LNHDA, CDR2 SQIVND (reference sequence). V dropped 5 bases and J dropped 4; count of bases not matched to a gene: 9. CDR3 DNA: TGTGCCAGTAGTCCCTTGGACAGGGTAGGCTATGGCTACACCTTC. This encodes CASSPLDRVGYGYTF.

The chain is built from TRBV5-1 and TRBJ1-4; D remains unclear. The V end was cut by 4 bases, the J end by 8 bases, with 12 bases between. This CDR3 contains 13 residues. Germline V gene data show CDR1 as SGHRS and CDR2 as YFSETQ. CDR3 nucleotides: TGCGCCAGCAGCCCCGACCCGACAGAAAAACTGTTTTTT. It yields the protein CASSPDPTEKLFF.

This sequence joins TRBV6-5 and TRBJ2-2; D possibly corresponds to TRBD1 (5 bases). This CDR3 comprises 13 residues. CDR1 and CDR2 (germline): MNHEY, SVGAGI. Trimming removed 6 bases from V and 7 bases from J, with 12 bases in between. The CDR3 loop reads CASRTFQGGELFF. CDR3 DNA: TGTGCCAGCAGAACCTTCCAGGGCGGGGAGCTGTTTTTT.

The chain is built from TRBV10-3 and TRBJ2-5; 9 bases fit TRBD1. Germline CDR1 ENHRY, CDR2 SYGVKD. The CDR3 covers 14 residues. V gave up 2 bases and J gave up 5 bases; unmatched junction bases: 3. CDR3 sequence reads: CAISEGTGTETQYF. The DNA for the CDR3 is TGTGCCATCAGTGAGGGGACAGGGACGGAGACCCAGTACTTC.

CDR3 sequence (DNA): TGTGCCAGCAGTTCCGCCTACACAGATACGCAGTATTTT. Amino acids: CASSSAYTDTQYF. The chain employs TRBV28 and TRBJ2-3; no clear D. The CDR3 runs to 13 residues. Germline V lookup: CDR1 MDHEN, CDR2 SYDVKM. V shed 4 bases and J shed 2 bases, with 7 bases lying between them.

The V gene is TRBV2, the J gene TRBJ2-7; D is uncertain. Germline values: CDR1 SNHLY, CDR2 FYNNEI. V lost 6 bases and J lost 3, with 21 bases in between. The CDR3 totals 16 residues. CDR3 region: CASSGVIVGTRYEQYF. CDR3 DNA sequence: TGTGCCAGCAGCGGTGTAATAGTGGGCACCCGCTACGAGCAGTACTTC.

This clone occurred once. The chain combines TRBV9 with TRBJ2-2, with D possibly matching TRBD2 (5 bases). With 4 bases removed from V and 6 bases from J, the gap between germline ends came to 10 bases. In germline, CDR1 is SGDLS, CDR2 YYNGEE. This CDR3 has 13 residues. CDR3 sequence reads: CASSTTRSGELFF. The CDR3, as DNA: TGTGCCAGCAGCACAACTAGGTCCGGGGAGCTGTTTTTT.

This sequence joins TRBV5-4 and TRBJ2-5, with 10 bases that match TRBD1. The CDR3 is 15 amino acids. Germline V lookup: CDR1 SGHNT, CDR2 YYREEE (reference sequence). J lost 2 bases, V lost 2 bases, and 3 bases had no gene match. The CDR3 is CASSFGTGEQETQYF. In nucleotides, the CDR3 is TGTGCCAGCAGCTTCGGGACAGGGGAACAAGAGACCCAGTACTTC.

V is TRBV27 and J is TRBJ1-6, with D possibly TRBD1 on 6 matching bases. The CDR3 is 14 residues long. V dropped 3 bases and J dropped 11 bases, with 14 bases sitting between them. Germline CDR1 MNHEY, CDR2 SMNVEV (reference sequence). The CDR3, as DNA: TGTGCCAGCAGTTTGATGGGGGCTGGGGCACCCCTCCACTTT. Translating gives CASSLMGAGAPLHF.

The chain carries TRBV7-2 and TRBJ1-5; the D gene is possibly TRBD1 (6 bases). Looked up from germline, CDR1 is SGHTA and CDR2 is FQGNSA. The CDR3 totals 18 residues. V was trimmed by 1 base and J by 3 bases, leaving 19 bases between them. This chain's CDR3 is CASSLEGPDRLPNQPQHF. DNA for the CDR3: TGTGCCAGCAGCTTAGAGGGGCCCGACAGGCTACCCAATCAGCCCCAGCATTTT.

The chain employs TRBV9 and TRBJ2-2; 9 positions agree with TRBD1. CDR1 is SGDLS and CDR2 is YYNGEE in the germline V gene. Trimming removed 6 bases from V and 7 bases from J; junction bases left unmatched: 16. The CDR3 is 17 residues long. The CDR3 nucleotides are TGTGCCAGCACCGAGGATTTCTTACAGGGGGCAGTCGGGGAGCTGTTTTTT. The encoded protein is CASTEDFLQGAVGELFF.